The 9 T cell receptor beta chains below all came from one sample that was sequenced in a study of blood T cell repertoires in COVID-19. Data came from immunoSEQ multiplex PCR; TCRdb stores just in-frame clones and leaves some out. The profile shows roughly 250,000 clones, roughly 84% of them singletons. The sequenced material came from peripheral blood. These receptors all stem from a person aged 70 to 85 with COVID-19, enrolled during active disease.

This clone was observed many times. The chain employs TRBV11-2 and TRBJ2-3; D not resolved. CDR1 and CDR2 (germline): SGHAT, FQNNGV. This CDR3 is built from 14 residues. The V end was cut by 5 bases, the J end by 5 bases, with 14 bases between. DNA for the CDR3: TGTGCCAGCAGCCTCGGATCTACGGGAGATACGCAGTATTTT. The encoded protein is CASSLGSTGDTQYF.

The V and J genes are TRBV4-2 and TRBJ2-2, with 7 bases aligning to TRBD2. This CDR3 spans 15 amino acids. Per germline, CDR1 LGHNA and CDR2 YNFKEQ. J lost 6 bases, V lost 4 bases, and 8 bases had no gene match. The CDR3 sequence is CASSLFRGGPGELFF. CDR3 coding DNA: TGTGCCAGCAGCCTTTTTAGGGGAGGGCCCGGGGAGCTGTTTTTT.

There are a few counts of this clone. The rearrangement uses TRBV19 and TRBJ2-3; 8 positions match TRBD1. The CDR3 runs to 15 residues. The junction had 7 bases not matched to a gene; V was cut back by 5 bases and J by 3 bases. Germline V lookup: CDR1 LNHDA, CDR2 SQIVND (reference sequence). DNA of the CDR3: TGTGCCAGTAGTGGAAGGACAGGGCGTACAGATACGCAGTATTTT. Encoded protein: CASSGRTGRTDTQYF.

The rearrangement links TRBV6-6 to TRBJ1-3; no clear D gene. Germline loops: CDR1 MNHNY, CDR2 SVGAGI (reference sequence). V lost 5 bases, J lost 2 bases, and 16 bases lay in between. The CDR3 runs to 16 residues. As DNA, the CDR3 is TGTGCCAGCAGTCGTCGTCGGGAGTTAGCTGGAAACACCATATATTTT. Its translation: CASSRRRELAGNTIYF.

This clone has more than one count but fewer than ten. The rearrangement joins TRBV27 to TRBJ2-1; 9 bases match TRBD2. The CDR3 totals 15 residues. The ends lost 7 bases at V and 0 bases at J; junction bases unmatched: 4. Germline V gives CDR1 MNHEY, CDR2 SMNVEV (reference sequence). The CDR3: CASTREGPSYNEQFF. Here the CDR3 DNA reads TGTGCCAGCACGCGGGAGGGCCCCTCCTACAATGAGCAGTTCTTC.

The chain combines TRBV28 with TRBJ2-5, with 9 bases lining up with TRBD2. CDR3 size: 15 residues. V lost 11 bases to trimming and J lost 4 bases; unmatched junction nucleotides: 14. CDR1 is MDHEN and CDR2 is SYDVKM in the germline V gene. The DNA of the CDR3 is TGTGCCCTGTCGCCTAGCGGGGCGAAGGCAGAGACCCAGTACTTC. Translated: CALSPSGAKAETQYF.

This clone was seen only once. The J gene is TRBJ2-1, the V gene TRBV7-2; perhaps TRBD2 as D (6 bases). There are 15 residues in the CDR3. Germline V gene sequence: CDR1 SGHTA, CDR2 FQGNSA. The germline V and J ends were trimmed by 7 bases and 3 bases, with 16 bases remaining between them. This CDR3 reads CASTTPGLNYNEQFF. DNA of the CDR3: TGTGCCAGCACCACACCGGGACTGAACTACAATGAGCAGTTCTTC.

The V call is TRBV7-9, the J call TRBJ1-2; D is ambiguous. CDR1 and CDR2 (germline): SEHNR, FQNEAQ (reference sequence). Deletions cut 3 bases from V and 6 bases from J, with 14 bases between. The CDR3 covers 14 residues. Written as DNA, the CDR3 is TGTGCCAGCAGCTTGACGCAAAAGGAGGATGGCTACACCTTC. Translating gives CASSLTQKEDGYTF.

The rearrangement joins TRBV4-1 to TRBJ1-5; D gene unclear. From germline, CDR1 is MGHRA and CDR2 YSYEKL. The CDR3 has 15 amino acids. Trimming pared 1 base from V and 7 bases from J, leaving 14 bases between. The CDR3 sequence is CASSQVLSPVQPQHF. The CDR3 coding sequence is TGCGCCAGCAGCCAAGTTCTCTCCCCCGTACAGCCCCAGCATTTT.